The 21 T cell receptor beta chains below come from one sample, sequenced in a study of T cells after yellow fever vaccination. TCRdb called the 5' RACE reads again in MiXCR, with one record for every CDR3 protein. The table includes around 250,000 distinct CDR3 sequences, around 4.9% detected once. Sequenced here: CD4+ T cells sorted from PBMCs, sampled on the day of the yellow fever booster vaccination. Source of these receptors: a man aged 18 to 29 who received the YFV17D yellow fever vaccine.

This clonotype was found many times. The genes are TRBV4-1 and TRBJ2-1; D is possibly TRBD1 (5 bases). Between the trimmed V and J ends, which lost 3 bases and 5 bases, there was a span of 14 bases. The CDR3 loop spans 15 amino acids. CDR1 and CDR2 from the germline V gene are MGHRA and YSYEKL. The CDR3 reads CASSHPLIRDNEQFF. CDR3 DNA sequence: TGCGCCAGCAGCCACCCCTTAATCAGGGACAATGAGCAGTTCTTC.

This clonotype has just a few counts. The rearrangement joins TRBV9 to TRBJ2-7, with 7 bases matching TRBD1. This CDR3 has 17 residues. The germline gives CDR1 SGDLS, CDR2 YYNGEE. The V gene end was trimmed by 1 base and the J gene end by 9 bases; junction bases not matched to a gene: 19. The CDR3 DNA reads TGTGCCAGCAGCGTATCTCCGAACCCGGGACAGCGGAACCCGCAGTACTTC. As protein: CASSVSPNPGQRNPQYF.

The chain is built from TRBV12-3 or TRBV12-4 and TRBJ1-5; 8 bases align to TRBD1. The trim removed 6 bases at V and 7 bases at J, leaving 8 bases unmatched. This CDR3 region has 14 residues. The chain's CDR3 is CASSSQGGGQPQHF. CDR3 coding DNA: TGTGCCAGCAGCTCACAGGGGGGAGGACAGCCCCAGCATTTT.

This clonotype was observed a few times. The chain has TRBV5-1 and TRBJ1-1, with a tentative D call TRBD1 (6 bases). Germline values: CDR1 SGHRS, CDR2 YFSETQ. Trimming took off 1 base at V and 5 bases at J, with 18 bases between the two ends. The CDR3 totals 16 residues. CDR3 sequence (DNA): TGCGCCAGCAGCTTGATGGTGCAGGGGCCGAGGACTGAAGCTTTCTTT. Translated, it gives CASSLMVQGPRTEAFF. The variable domain in full, with the rest retrieved from reference TRBV5-1 and TRBJ1-1, is KAGVTQTPRYLIKTRGQQVTLSCSPISGHRSVSWYQQTPGQGLQFLFEYFSETQRNKGNFPGRFSGRQFSNSRSEMNVSTLELGDSALYLCASSLMVQGPRTEAFFGQGTRLTVV.

The CDR3: CATTGAFF. DNA of the CDR3: TGTGCCACAACGGGAGCTTTCTTT. The chain couples TRBV6-1 to TRBJ1-1; D not resolved. The CDR3 covers 8 residues. V was trimmed by 10 bases and J by 10 bases, leaving 7 bases between them. The germline V gene has CDR1 MNHNS and CDR2 SASEGT.

CDR3 region: CASSQQIYNEQFF. In DNA form, the CDR3 reads TGTGCCAGCAGCCAACAGATCTACAATGAGCAGTTCTTC. The chain has TRBV4-2 and TRBJ2-1; D unresolved. The CDR3 length is 13 residues. In germline, CDR1 is LGHNA, CDR2 YNFKEQ. Trimming took off 2 bases at V and 3 bases at J, with 5 bases between the two ends.

The chain carries TRBV6-1 and TRBJ1-6, with D possibly TRBD1 on 6 matching bases. The CDR3 length is 15 residues. CDR1 MNHNS and CDR2 SASEGT come from the germline V gene. V was trimmed by 6 bases and J by 3 bases, leaving 12 bases between them. CDR3 nucleotide sequence: TGTGCCAGCAGGGTAATAGGGGGCTATAATTCACCCCTCCACTTT. Protein product: CASRVIGGYNSPLHF.

This clonotype was observed many times. The V call is TRBV7-2, the J call TRBJ2-7, with 11 bases lining up with TRBD1. CDR3 size: 18 residues. The trim removed 5 bases at V and 6 bases at J, leaving 18 bases unmatched. Germline CDR1 and CDR2: SGHTA and FQGNSA. The CDR3 sequence: CASSPRTGGVLTPLEQYF. CDR3 in DNA: TGTGCCAGCAGCCCAAGGACAGGGGGCGTATTGACTCCCCTCGAGCAGTACTTC.

Details on this clonotype: Since a much larger clone is just one base distant, this may be a read error. The V call is TRBV7-9, the J call TRBJ2-1; D call uncertain. The CDR3 is 11 amino acids. V lost 7 bases, J lost 4 bases, and 5 bases lay in between. The germline CDR1 and CDR2 sequences are SEHNR and FQNEAQ (reference sequence). The CDR3 DNA is TGTGCCAGCACCCGATACAATGAGCAGTTCTTC. Protein: CASTRYNEQFF.

Only a few counts were recorded for this clonotype. The chain joins TRBV5-4 to TRBJ1-1; D is unresolved. Trimming cost V 4 bases and J 3 bases, with 10 bases left between them. CDR3 size: 13 residues. Germline V gives CDR1 SGHNT, CDR2 YYREEE (reference sequence). CDR3 DNA sequence: TGTGCCAGCAGCCTGGAGATCGACACTGAAGCTTTCTTT. It translates to CASSLEIDTEAFF.

This clonotype was seen many times. This chain connects TRBV20-1 to TRBJ2-7; D perhaps matches TRBD2 (6 bases). This CDR3 comprises 14 residues. Trimming took off 0 bases at V and 2 bases at J, with 11 bases between the two ends. Germline CDR1 and CDR2: DFQATT and SNEGSKA (reference sequence). The CDR3 coding sequence is TGCAGTGCTAGAGATTTACGGGAGCCCTACGAGCAGTACGTC. Encoded protein: CSARDLREPYEQYV.

This clonotype has ten or more counts. Written as DNA, the CDR3 is TGTGCCAGCAGGGAATTATCCTACAATGAGCAGTTCTTC. It yields the protein CASRELSYNEQFF. V is TRBV2 and J is TRBJ2-1; D is unresolved. The CDR3 runs to 13 residues. The V and J ends lost 6 bases and 1 base respectively, with 7 bases between them. The V gene's germline CDR1 is SNHLY and CDR2 FYNNEI.

This clonotype was seen many times. One end of the junction varies from germline; a read error may be responsible. This rearrangement joins TRBV5-1 to TRBJ2-1; the D is unclear. The CDR3 is 13 amino acids. CDR1 and CDR2 (germline): SGHRS, YFSETQ. The CDR3 reads CASSLDSYNEQFF. DNA for the CDR3: TGTGCCAGCAGCTTAGACTCTTACAATGAGCAGTTCTTC. Filled out from reference TRBV5-1 and TRBJ2-1, the complete variable domain reads KAGVTQTPRYLIKTRGQQVTLSCSPISGHRSVSWYQQTPGQGLQFLFEYFSETQRNKGNFPGRFSGRQFSNSRSEMNVSTLELGDSALYLCASSLDSYNEQFFGPGTRLTVL.

This clonotype showed up many times. CDR3 DNA sequence: TGTGCCACCAGTGATCCAGGGGGCACTGAAGCTTTCTTT. Protein: CATSDPGGTEAFF. The rearrangement joins TRBV24-1 to TRBJ1-1; 7 bases map to TRBD1. This CDR3 has 13 amino acids. The V gene's germline CDR1 is KGHDR and CDR2 SFDVKD. Losses at the gene ends were 3 bases for V and 4 bases for J; bases not matched to a gene: 1.

This clonotype was detected only a few times. The chain carries TRBV7-2 and TRBJ1-6; D might be TRBD1 (5 bases). Trimming pared 2 bases from V and 7 bases from J, leaving 15 bases between. The CDR3 has 16 residues. The germline gives CDR1 SGHTA, CDR2 FQGNSA. The CDR3 spells CASSLSGGGPNSPLHF. CDR3 nucleotide sequence: TGTGCCAGCAGCTTATCCGGGGGGGGTCCCAATTCACCCCTCCACTTT.

This rearrangement joins TRBV5-6 to TRBJ2-7, with D maybe TRBD1 (7 bases). From germline, CDR1 is SGHDT and CDR2 YYEEEE. The CDR3 spans 15 residues. V lost 5 bases to trimming and J lost 2 bases, with 17 bases between them. DNA for the CDR3: TGTGCCAGCAGAAGGGCGGGACAGACCACCTACGAGCAGTACTTC. It is translated as CASRRAGQTTYEQYF.

This clonotype was detected ten times or more. The chain employs TRBV6-5 and TRBJ2-3; 10 nucleotides agree with TRBD2. CDR1 and CDR2 (germline): MNHEY, SVGAGI. Trimming took 6 bases from V and 6 from J; bases not matched to a gene: 9. CDR3 length: 15 residues. The CDR3 coding sequence is TGTGCCAGCAGGAAGTTAGCGGGGGGAACGGATACGCAGTATTTT. Translating it yields CASRKLAGGTDTQYF.

The V gene is TRBV6-5, the J gene TRBJ2-5; the D is unclear. The V end was cut by 5 bases, the J end by 5 bases, with 15 bases between. Germline loops: CDR1 MNHEY, CDR2 SVGAGI. The CDR3 has 14 amino acids. The CDR3 nucleotides are TGTGCCAGCAGTCAATCTGACATGAGGGAGACCCAGTACTTC. Translated, it gives CASSQSDMRETQYF.

This clonotype was seen a few times. The chain links TRBV2 to TRBJ2-3, with 8 bases that match TRBD1. Germline V gene data show CDR1 as SNHLY and CDR2 as FYNNEI. The junction had 7 bases not matched to a gene; V was cut back by 6 bases and J by 2 bases. The CDR3 is made up of 15 amino acids. For the CDR3, the DNA is TGTGCCAGCAGGACAGGGGAGAGGTTCACAGATACGCAGTATTTT. Amino acids: CASRTGERFTDTQYF.

This clonotype showed up many times. The chain combines TRBV20-1 with TRBJ2-2, with no clear D. There are 15 residues in the CDR3. V was pared by 7 bases and J by 0 bases, with 15 bases between. Per the germline V gene, CDR1 is DFQATT and CDR2 is SNEGSKA (reference sequence). The CDR3 reads CSVKRGVPNTGELFF. Written as DNA, the CDR3 is TGCAGTGTCAAGCGCGGAGTCCCGAACACCGGGGAGCTGTTTTTT.

In its sample, this clonotype was seen many times. This chain joins TRBV5-1 and TRBJ2-2, with 9 bases identical to TRBD1. The V and J ends lost 0 bases and 7 bases, in that order; junction bases with no gene match: 4. This CDR3 contains 15 residues. Germline V gene data show CDR1 as SGHRS and CDR2 as YFSETQ. DNA for the CDR3: TGCGCCAGCAGCTTGGGGGACAGGGCGAACGGGGAGCTGTTTTTT. It translates to CASSLGDRANGELFF.